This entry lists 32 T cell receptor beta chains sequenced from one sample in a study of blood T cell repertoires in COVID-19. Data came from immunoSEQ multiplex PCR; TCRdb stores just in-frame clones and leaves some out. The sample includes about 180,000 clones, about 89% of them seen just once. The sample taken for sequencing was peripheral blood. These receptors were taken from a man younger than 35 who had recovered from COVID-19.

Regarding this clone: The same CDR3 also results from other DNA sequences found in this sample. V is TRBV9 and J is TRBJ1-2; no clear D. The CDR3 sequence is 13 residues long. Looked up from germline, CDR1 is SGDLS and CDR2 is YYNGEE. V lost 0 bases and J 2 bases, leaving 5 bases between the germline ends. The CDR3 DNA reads TGTGCCAGCAGCGTAGTAGAGAACTATGGCTACACCTTC. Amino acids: CASSVVENYGYTF.

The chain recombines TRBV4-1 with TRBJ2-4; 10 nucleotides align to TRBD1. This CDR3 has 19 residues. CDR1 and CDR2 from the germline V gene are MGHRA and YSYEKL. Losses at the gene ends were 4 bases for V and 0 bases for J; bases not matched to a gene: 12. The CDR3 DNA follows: TGCGCCAGCAGCCCCCGGACAGGGGGTAGGGGTGAAGCCAAAAACATTCAGTACTTC. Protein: CASSPRTGGRGEAKNIQYF.

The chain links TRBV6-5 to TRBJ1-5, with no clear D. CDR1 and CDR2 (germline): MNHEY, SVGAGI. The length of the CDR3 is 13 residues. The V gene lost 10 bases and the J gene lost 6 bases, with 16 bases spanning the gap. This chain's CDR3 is CATWPGWRQPQHF. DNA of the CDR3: TGTGCCACCTGGCCGGGGTGGCGTCAGCCCCAGCATTTT.

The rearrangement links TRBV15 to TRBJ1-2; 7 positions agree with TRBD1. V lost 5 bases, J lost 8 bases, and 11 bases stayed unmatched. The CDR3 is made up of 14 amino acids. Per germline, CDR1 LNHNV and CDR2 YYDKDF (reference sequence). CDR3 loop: CATSRPGGIWGYTF. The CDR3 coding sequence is TGTGCCACCAGCCGACCAGGGGGGATTTGGGGCTACACCTTC. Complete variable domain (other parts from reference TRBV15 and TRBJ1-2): DAMVIQNPRYQVTQFGKPVTLSCSQTLNHNVMYWYQQKSSQAPKLLFHYYDKDFNNEADTPDNFQSRRPNTSFCFLDIRSPGLGDTAMYLCATSRPGGIWGYTFGSGTRLTVV.

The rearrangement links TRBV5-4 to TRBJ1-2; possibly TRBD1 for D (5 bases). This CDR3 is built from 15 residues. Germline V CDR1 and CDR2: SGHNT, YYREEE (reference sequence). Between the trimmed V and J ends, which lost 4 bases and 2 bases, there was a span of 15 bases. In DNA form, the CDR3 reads TGTGCCAGCAGCCCAGGGTTTCTTGGGAACTATGGCTACACCTTC. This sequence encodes CASSPGFLGNYGYTF.

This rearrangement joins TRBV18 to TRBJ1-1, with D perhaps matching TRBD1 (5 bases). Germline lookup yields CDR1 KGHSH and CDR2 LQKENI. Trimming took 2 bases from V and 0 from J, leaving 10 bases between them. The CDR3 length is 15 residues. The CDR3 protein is CASSPISRVNTEAFF. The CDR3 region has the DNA TGTGCCAGCTCACCAATAAGCAGGGTGAACACTGAAGCTTTCTTT.

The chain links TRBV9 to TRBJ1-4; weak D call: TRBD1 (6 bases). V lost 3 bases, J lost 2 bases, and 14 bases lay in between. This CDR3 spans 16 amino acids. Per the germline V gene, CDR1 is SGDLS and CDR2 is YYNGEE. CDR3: CASSAGHRATNEKLFF. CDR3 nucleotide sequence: TGTGCCAGCAGCGCAGGTCACAGGGCTACTAATGAAAAACTGTTTTTT.

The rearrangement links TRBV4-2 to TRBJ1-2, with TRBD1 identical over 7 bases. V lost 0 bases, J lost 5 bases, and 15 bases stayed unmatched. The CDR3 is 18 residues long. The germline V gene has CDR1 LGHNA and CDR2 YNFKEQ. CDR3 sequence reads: CASSQDPATGRLRYGYTF. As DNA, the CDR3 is TGTGCCAGCAGCCAAGATCCCGCGACAGGGCGGCTGCGATATGGCTACACCTTC.

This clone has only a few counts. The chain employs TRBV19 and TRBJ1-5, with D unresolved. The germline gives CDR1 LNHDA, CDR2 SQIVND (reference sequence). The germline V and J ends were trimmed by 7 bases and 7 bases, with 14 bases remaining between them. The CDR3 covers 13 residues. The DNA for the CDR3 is TGTGCCAGTATGAGTGGGAGGAGGCAGCCCCAGCATTTT. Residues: CASMSGRRQPQHF.

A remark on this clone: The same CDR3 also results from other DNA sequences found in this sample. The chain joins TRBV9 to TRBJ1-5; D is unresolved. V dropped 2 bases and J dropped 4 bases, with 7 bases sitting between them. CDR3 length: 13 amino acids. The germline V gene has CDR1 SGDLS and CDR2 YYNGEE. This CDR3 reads CASSVGPNQPQHF. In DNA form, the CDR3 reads TGTGCCAGCAGCGTTGGGCCAAATCAGCCCCAGCATTTT. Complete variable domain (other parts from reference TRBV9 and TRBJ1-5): DSGVTQTPKHLITATGQRVTLRCSPRSGDLSVYWYQQSLDQGLQFLIQYYNGEERAKGNILERFSAQQFPDLHSELNLSSLELGDSALYFCASSVGPNQPQHFGDGTRLSIL.

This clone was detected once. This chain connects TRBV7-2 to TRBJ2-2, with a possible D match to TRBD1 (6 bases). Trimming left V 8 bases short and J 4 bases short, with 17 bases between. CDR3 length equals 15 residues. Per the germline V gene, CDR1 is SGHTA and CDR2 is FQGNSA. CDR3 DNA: TGTGCCAGCGATAAACAGGGAAGGGGCACCGGGGAGCTGTTTTTT. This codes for CASDKQGRGTGELFF.

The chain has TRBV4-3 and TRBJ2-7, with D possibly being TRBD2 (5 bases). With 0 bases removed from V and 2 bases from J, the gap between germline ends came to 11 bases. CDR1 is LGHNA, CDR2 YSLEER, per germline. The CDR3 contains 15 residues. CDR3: CASSQDLAGPYEQYF. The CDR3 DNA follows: TGCGCCAGCAGCCAAGACCTAGCAGGTCCCTACGAGCAGTACTTC.

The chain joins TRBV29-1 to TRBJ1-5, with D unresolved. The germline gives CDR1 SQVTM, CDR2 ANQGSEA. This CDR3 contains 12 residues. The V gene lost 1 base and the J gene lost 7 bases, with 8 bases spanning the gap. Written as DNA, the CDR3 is TGCAGCGTTGAAGTGACCGGGCAGCCCCAGCATTTT. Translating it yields CSVEVTGQPQHF.

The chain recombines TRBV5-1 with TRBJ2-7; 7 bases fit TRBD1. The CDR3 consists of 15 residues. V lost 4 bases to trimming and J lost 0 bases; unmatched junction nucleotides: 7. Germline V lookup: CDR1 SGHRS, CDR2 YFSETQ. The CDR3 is CASSGGQVSSYEQYF. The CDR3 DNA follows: TGCGCCAGCAGCGGCGGACAGGTCAGCTCCTACGAGCAGTACTTC.

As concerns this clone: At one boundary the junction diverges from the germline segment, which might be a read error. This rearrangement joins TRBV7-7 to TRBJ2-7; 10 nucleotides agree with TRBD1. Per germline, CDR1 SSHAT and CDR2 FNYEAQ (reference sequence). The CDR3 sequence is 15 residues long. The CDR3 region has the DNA TGTGCTAGCAGCTCCGGGACAGGGGACTCCTACGAGCAGTACTTC. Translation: CASSSGTGDSYEQYF. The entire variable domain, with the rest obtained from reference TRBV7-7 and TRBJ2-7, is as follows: GAGVSQSPRYKVTKRGQDVTLRCDPISSHATLYWYQQALGQGPEFLTYFNYEAQPDKSGLPSDRFSAERPEGSISTLTIQRTEQRDSAMYRCASSSGTGDSYEQYFGPGTRLTVT.

The CDR3 loop is CASSYSGHYNEQFF. CDR3 nucleotides: TGTGCCAGCAGTTATAGCGGGCACTACAATGAGCAGTTCTTC. The genes are TRBV28 and TRBJ2-1; TRBD2 matches 7 bases. V was clipped by 4 bases and J by 3 bases; unmatched bases: 3. This CDR3 has 14 residues. Germline values: CDR1 MDHEN, CDR2 SYDVKM.

This CDR3 is CASSLDTTGGIGGYTF. In DNA, the CDR3 is TGCGCCAGCAGCTTGGATACGACAGGGGGGATTGGTGGCTACACCTTC. The chain combines TRBV5-1 with TRBJ1-2; 9 nucleotides agree with TRBD1. Germline V gene lookup returns CDR1 SGHRS and CDR2 YFSETQ. The V gene end was trimmed by 0 bases and the J gene end by 7 bases; junction bases not matched to a gene: 10. This CDR3 region has 16 residues.

The DNA for the CDR3 is TGTGCCAGCAGCTTAGGGAGTGAGCAGTTCTTC. It codes for CASSLGSEQFF. The chain joins TRBV7-9 to TRBJ2-1; D not resolved. V lost 1 base and J lost 9, with 4 bases in between. Germline V gene sequence: CDR1 SEHNR, CDR2 FQNEAQ (reference sequence). CDR3 size: 11 residues.

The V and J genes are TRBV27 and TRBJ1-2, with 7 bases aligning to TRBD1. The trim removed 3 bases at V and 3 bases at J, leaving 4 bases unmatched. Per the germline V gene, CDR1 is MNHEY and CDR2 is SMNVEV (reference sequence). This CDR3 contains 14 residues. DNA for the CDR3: TGTGCCAGCAGTTTTTACAGGGGAGACTATGGCTACACCTTC. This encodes CASSFYRGDYGYTF.

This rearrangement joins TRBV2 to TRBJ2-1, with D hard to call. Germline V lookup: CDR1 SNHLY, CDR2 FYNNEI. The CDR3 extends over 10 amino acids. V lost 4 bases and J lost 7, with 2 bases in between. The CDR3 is CASSANEQFF. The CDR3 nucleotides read TGTGCCAGCAGTGCAAATGAGCAGTTCTTC.

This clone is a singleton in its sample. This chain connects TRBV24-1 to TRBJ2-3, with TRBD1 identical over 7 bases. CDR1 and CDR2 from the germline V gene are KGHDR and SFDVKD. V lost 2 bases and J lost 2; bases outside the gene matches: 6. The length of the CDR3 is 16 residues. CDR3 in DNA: TGTGCCACCAGTGATTCCCGACAGGGATACACAGATACGCAGTATTTT. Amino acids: CATSDSRQGYTDTQYF.

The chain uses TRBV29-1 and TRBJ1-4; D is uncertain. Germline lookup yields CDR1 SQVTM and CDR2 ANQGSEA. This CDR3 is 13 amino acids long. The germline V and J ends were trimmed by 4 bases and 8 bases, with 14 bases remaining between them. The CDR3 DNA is TGCAGCGTTGTCAGGTCGGAAGGCGAAAAACTGTTTTTT. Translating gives CSVVRSEGEKLFF.

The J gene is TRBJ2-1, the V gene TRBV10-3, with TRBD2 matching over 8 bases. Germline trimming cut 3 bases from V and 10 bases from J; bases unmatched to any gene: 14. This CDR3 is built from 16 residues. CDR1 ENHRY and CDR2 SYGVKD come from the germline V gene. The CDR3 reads CAISESAGEGANEQFF. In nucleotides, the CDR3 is TGTGCCATCAGTGAATCAGCGGGAGAAGGGGCCAACGAGCAGTTCTTC.

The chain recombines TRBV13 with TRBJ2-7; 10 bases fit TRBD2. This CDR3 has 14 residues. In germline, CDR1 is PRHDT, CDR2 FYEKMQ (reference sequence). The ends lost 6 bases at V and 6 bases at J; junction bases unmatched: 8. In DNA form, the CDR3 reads TGTGCCAGCAGAGAGGGACTAGCGCCTCTCGAGCAGTACTTC. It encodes CASREGLAPLEQYF.

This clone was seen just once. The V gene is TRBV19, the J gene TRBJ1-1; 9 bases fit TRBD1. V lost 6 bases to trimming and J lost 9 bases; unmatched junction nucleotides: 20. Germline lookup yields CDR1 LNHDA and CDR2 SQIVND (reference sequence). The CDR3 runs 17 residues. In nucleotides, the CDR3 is TGTGCCAGTAGCCACCCCGTGGGACAGGGAAGTTCTTACCAAGCTTTCTTT. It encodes CASSHPVGQGSSYQAFF.

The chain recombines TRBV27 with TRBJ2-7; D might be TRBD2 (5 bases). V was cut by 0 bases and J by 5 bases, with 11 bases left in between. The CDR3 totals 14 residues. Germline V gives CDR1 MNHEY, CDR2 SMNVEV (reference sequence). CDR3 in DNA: TGTGCCAGCAGTTTATCGGCCGACTACAACGAGCAGTACTTC. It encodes CASSLSADYNEQYF.

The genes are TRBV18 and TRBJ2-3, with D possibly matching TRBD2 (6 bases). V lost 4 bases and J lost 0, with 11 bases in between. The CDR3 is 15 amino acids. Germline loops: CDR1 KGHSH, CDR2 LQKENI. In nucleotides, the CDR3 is TGTGCCAGCTCACGGCGGGATTCTAGCACAGATACGCAGTATTTT. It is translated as CASSRRDSSTDTQYF.

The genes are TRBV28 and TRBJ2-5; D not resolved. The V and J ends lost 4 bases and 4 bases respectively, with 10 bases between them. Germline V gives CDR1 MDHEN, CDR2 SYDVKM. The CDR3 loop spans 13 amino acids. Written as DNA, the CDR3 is TGTGCCAGCAGTTCCCGGGTAGGAGAGACCCAGTACTTC. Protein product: CASSSRVGETQYF.

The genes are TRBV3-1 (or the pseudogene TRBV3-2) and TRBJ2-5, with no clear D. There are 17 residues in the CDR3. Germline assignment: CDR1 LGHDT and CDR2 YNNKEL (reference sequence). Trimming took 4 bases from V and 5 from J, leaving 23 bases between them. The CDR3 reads CASSPGYQEDPRETQYF. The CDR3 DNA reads TGTGCCAGCAGCCCCGGTTATCAAGAAGATCCGAGGGAGACCCAGTACTTC.

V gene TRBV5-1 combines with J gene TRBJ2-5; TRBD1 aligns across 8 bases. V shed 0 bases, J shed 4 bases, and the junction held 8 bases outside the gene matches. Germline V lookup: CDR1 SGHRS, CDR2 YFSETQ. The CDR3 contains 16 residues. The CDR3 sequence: CASSLGQGAQIETQYF. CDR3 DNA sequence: TGCGCCAGCAGCTTGGGCCAGGGGGCGCAGATAGAGACCCAGTACTTC.

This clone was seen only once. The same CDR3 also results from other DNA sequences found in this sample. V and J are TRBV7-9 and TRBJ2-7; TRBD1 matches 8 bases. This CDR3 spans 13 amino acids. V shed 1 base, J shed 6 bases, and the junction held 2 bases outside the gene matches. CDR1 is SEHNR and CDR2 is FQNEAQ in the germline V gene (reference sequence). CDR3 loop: CASSLGTGGEQYF. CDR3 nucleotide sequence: TGTGCCAGCAGCTTAGGCACAGGGGGCGAGCAGTACTTC.

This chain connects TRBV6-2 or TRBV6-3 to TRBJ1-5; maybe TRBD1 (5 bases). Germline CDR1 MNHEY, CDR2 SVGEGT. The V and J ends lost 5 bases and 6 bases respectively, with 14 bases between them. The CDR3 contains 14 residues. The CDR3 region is CASSLWGGIQPQHF. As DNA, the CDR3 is TGTGCCAGCAGTCTGTGGGGGGGGATTCAGCCCCAGCATTTT.